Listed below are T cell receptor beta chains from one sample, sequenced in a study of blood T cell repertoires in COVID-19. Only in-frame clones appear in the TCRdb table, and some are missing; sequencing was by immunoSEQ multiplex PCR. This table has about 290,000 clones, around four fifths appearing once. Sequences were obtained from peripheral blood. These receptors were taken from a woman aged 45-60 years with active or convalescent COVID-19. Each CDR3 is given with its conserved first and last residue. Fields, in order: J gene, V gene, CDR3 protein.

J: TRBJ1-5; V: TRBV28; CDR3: CASSPAGFGNQPQHF
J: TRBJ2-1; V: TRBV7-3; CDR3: CASSHLAGERNEQFF
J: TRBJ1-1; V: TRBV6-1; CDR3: CASSEGQGDEAFF
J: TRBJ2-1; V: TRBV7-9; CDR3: CASSTAGLGRSYNEQFF
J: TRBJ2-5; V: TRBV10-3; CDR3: CAISESGVQETQYF
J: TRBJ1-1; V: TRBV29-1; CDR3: CSVEEIRGVAFF
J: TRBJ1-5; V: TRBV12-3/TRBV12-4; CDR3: CASRPGLGPQHF
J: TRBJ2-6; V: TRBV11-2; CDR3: CAIFTGRSSGANVLTF
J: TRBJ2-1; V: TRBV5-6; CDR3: CASIASGGFSYNEQFF
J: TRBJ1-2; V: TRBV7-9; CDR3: CASSLSIGGYTF
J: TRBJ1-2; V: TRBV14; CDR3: CASSQDGGTSPRRNGYTF
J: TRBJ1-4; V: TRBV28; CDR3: CASSFIQGRGYYNEKLFF
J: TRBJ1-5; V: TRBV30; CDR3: CAWSVRGNQPQHF
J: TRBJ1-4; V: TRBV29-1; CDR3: CSVGEGRSEKLFF
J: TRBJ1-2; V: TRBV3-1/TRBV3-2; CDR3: CASSQDTGYTF
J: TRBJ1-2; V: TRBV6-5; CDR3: CASFAGTLYGYTF
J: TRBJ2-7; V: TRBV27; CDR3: CASSPWGLALYEQYF
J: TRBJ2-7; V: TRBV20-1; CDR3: CSASGLSGMGHEQYF
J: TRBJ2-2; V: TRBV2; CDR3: CASEGDRVNTGELFF
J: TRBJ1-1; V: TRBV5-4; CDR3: CASSSWDRPNTEAFF
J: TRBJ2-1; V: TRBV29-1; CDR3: CSVEERTRYNEQFF
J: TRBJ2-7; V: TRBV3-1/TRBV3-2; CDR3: CASSPSAGGPWEQYF
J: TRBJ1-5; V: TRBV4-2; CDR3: CASSQDQDRVNNQPQHF
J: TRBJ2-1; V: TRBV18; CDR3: CASSRQTSGRFYNEQFF
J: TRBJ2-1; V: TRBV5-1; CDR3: CASSLVAAYNEQFF
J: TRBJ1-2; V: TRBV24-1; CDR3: CATSDPDRIHGYTF
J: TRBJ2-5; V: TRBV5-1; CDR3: CASSLRPSGGGETQYF
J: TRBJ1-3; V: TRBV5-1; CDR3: CASSFTGSSGNTIYF
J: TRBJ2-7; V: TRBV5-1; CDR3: CASSGRTGTSGRWGYEQYF
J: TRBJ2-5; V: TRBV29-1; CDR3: CSVEETYQETQYF
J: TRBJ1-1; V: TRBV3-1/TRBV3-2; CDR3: CASSQWRQSNTEAFF
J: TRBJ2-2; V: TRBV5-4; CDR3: CASSLGTSRSTGELFF
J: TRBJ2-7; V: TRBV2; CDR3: CASSAQGISYEQYF
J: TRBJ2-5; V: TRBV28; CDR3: CASSRTGGGRETQYF
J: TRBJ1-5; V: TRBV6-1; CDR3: CASSERGRSDLPPQHF
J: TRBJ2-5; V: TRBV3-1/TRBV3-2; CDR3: CASSQHPTGSQETQYF
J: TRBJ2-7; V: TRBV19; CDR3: CASSATGGMYEQYF
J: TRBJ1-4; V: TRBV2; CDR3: CASSFLLRDSYNEKLFF
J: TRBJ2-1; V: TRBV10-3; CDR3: CAIIDRRQRRKSSYNEQFF
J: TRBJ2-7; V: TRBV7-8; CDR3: CASRPTGKRGTYEQYF
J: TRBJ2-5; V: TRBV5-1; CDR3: CASSLALPGSAETQYF
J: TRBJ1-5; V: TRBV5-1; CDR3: CASSWGTDNQPQHF
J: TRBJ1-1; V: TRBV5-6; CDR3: CASTYWGGTEAFF
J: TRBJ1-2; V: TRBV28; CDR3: CASSLWTGQGHYGYTF
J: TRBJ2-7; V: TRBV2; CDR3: CASNPGGDHEQYF
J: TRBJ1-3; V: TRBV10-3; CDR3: CASGGPSSGNTIYF
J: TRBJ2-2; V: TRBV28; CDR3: CASSLEGVVTGELFF
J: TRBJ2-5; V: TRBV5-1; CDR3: CASSLQPGQQETQYF
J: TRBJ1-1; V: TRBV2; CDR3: CASTTSRGTEAFF
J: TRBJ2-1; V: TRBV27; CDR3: CATGRGPYNEQFF
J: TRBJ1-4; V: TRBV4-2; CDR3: CASSQDQGSNEKLFF
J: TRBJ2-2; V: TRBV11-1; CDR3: CASSQRDLKTGELFF
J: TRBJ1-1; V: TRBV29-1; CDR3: CSALGWGRGQTEAFF
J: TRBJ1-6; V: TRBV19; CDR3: CASSTGFPDSPLHF
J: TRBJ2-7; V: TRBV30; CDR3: CAWSVGGPRADF